These 30 T cell receptor beta chains were all obtained from the same sample, sequenced in a study of monozygotic twins with inflammatory bowel disease. TCRdb re-called the 5' RACE reads and shows each CDR3 protein once, DNA omitted. This sample's table has over 350,000 distinct CDR3 sequences. Sequenced sample: blood. These receptors were taken from a human donor with ulcerative colitis or Crohn's disease, or a healthy co-twin of an affected twin (not recorded which).

The genes are TRBV20-1 and TRBJ1-5; lacking DNA, the TRBD1 call made by TCRdb goes unchecked. CDR1 is DFQATT, CDR2 SNEGSKA, per germline (reference sequence). This CDR3 has 15 residues. This CDR3 reads CSASTGGNSNQPQHF.

The rearrangement uses TRBV9 and TRBJ1-2. Germline CDR1 SGDLS, CDR2 YYNGEE. The CDR3 loop spans 13 amino acids. This chain's CDR3 is CASSVGRPASYTF.

The chain uses TRBV15 and TRBJ2-7; the D gene TCRdb calls, TRBD1, cannot be checked with no DNA. The length of the CDR3 is 16 residues. Per germline, CDR1 LNHNV and CDR2 YYDKDF (reference sequence). CDR3 sequence: CATSRAGTGGKYEQYF.

V is TRBV11-3 and J is TRBJ2-1; TCRdb gives TRBD2 as the D gene, but with no DNA this cannot be confirmed. CDR1 is SGHNT and CDR2 is YENEEA in the germline V gene. CDR3 length: 16 residues. The chain's CDR3 is CASSSAGTKAADEQFF.

The rearrangement joins TRBV9 to TRBJ2-5; lacking DNA, the TRBD1 call made by TCRdb goes unchecked. Per the germline V gene, CDR1 is SGDLS and CDR2 is YYNGEE. The CDR3 spans 21 residues. The CDR3: CASSVSLAPPLTGGDQETQYF.

The chain is built from TRBV12-3 or TRBV12-4 and TRBJ2-1; TCRdb indicates TRBD2, and absent DNA this call remains unverified. CDR3 length: 15 residues. This chain's CDR3 is CASSPGLAVNNEQFF.

The rearrangement links TRBV7-8 to TRBJ2-3. Germline loops: CDR1 SGHVS, CDR2 FQNEAQ. The CDR3 covers 12 residues. Here the CDR3 reads CASRLAGDTQYF.

V usage is TRBV4-3 and J usage is TRBJ2-5; TCRdb's D gene call, TRBD2, goes unchecked for lack of DNA. The CDR3 sequence is 14 residues long. CDR1 and CDR2 (germline): LGHNA, YSLEER. This CDR3 reads CASSQDRGSETQYF.

The chain employs TRBV7-3 and TRBJ2-2; without DNA, the TCRdb call of TRBD2 cannot be checked. The CDR3 consists of 17 residues. Per germline, CDR1 SGHTA and CDR2 FQGTGA. Here the CDR3 reads CASSLTPSGDSTGELFF.

CDR3 amino acids: CATGQGNYNEQFF. The chain recombines TRBV7-9 with TRBJ2-1; the TRBD1 assignment by TCRdb is unverifiable without DNA. The germline CDR1 and CDR2 sequences are SEHNR and FQNEAQ (reference sequence). The CDR3 consists of 13 residues.

CDR3 loop: CASSFIQGAYEAFF. The chain links TRBV7-2 to TRBJ1-1; the TCRdb D gene call, TRBD1, has no DNA to confirm it. Germline V CDR1 and CDR2: SGHTA, FQGNSA. The CDR3 contains 14 residues.

The CDR3 loop reads CAISGGQGGLEQYF. The chain carries TRBV10-3 and TRBJ2-7; the D call of TRBD1 rests on TCRdb alone, since no DNA is present to check it. CDR3 length equals 14 residues. CDR1 is ENHRY and CDR2 is SYGVKD in the germline V gene.

The CDR3: CASSRTSGGVYNEQFF. The V call is TRBV6-2 or TRBV6-3, the J call TRBJ2-1; TCRdb picks TRBD2, but there is no DNA to check that call. The CDR3 sequence is 16 residues long. Germline V gene data show CDR1 as MNHEY and CDR2 as SVGEGT.

The CDR3 sequence is CSAQRGQGSNEQFF. This chain connects TRBV20-1 to TRBJ2-1; TCRdb reports TRBD1, a call that lacks DNA to check it against. Germline CDR1 reads DFQATT; CDR2 reads SNEGSKA (reference sequence). The CDR3 covers 14 residues.

The CDR3 loop is CASTENGLNTEAFF. This sequence joins TRBV6-6 and TRBJ1-1. The V gene's germline CDR1 is MNHNY and CDR2 SVGAGI (reference sequence). This CDR3 has 14 residues.

This chain joins TRBV5-1 and TRBJ2-7; without DNA, the TCRdb call of TRBD2 cannot be checked. This CDR3 is 16 amino acids long. Looked up from germline, CDR1 is SGHRS and CDR2 is YFSETQ. CDR3 protein: CASSLAPGPAFDEQYF.

The J gene is TRBJ2-3, the V gene TRBV7-3; the TCRdb D gene call, TRBD2, has no DNA to confirm it. Germline CDR1 and CDR2: SGHTA and FQGTGA. This CDR3 spans 17 amino acids. CDR3 region: CASSPSLTSGGTDTQFF.

The genes are TRBV6-5 and TRBJ2-5; the D call from TCRdb, TRBD1, cannot be confirmed without DNA. Germline V gives CDR1 MNHEY, CDR2 SVGAGI. The CDR3 has 15 amino acids. CDR3 residues: CASSYAGTPGETQYF.

The J gene is TRBJ1-1, the V gene TRBV5-6; the D gene TCRdb calls, TRBD1, cannot be checked with no DNA. Germline V gene data show CDR1 as SGHDT and CDR2 as YYEEEE. The CDR3 extends over 13 amino acids. The CDR3 here is CASSTGQGEGAFF.

CDR3 residues: CASSTRQGSGELFF. J is TRBJ2-2 and V is TRBV5-1; without DNA, the TCRdb call of TRBD1 cannot be checked. Germline CDR1 SGHRS, CDR2 YFSETQ. The CDR3 sequence is 14 residues long.

The V gene is TRBV15, the J gene TRBJ2-7; lacking DNA, the TRBD2 call made by TCRdb goes unchecked. Germline-derived CDR1 and CDR2 are LNHNV and YYDKDF (reference sequence). The CDR3 loop spans 18 amino acids. Here the CDR3 reads CATSRGPGSSGVPYEQYF.

CDR3 amino acids: CASSLPQGTDTQYF. The chain couples TRBV11-2 to TRBJ2-3; TCRdb returns TRBD1, unconfirmable since there is no DNA. This CDR3 has 14 residues. From germline, CDR1 is SGHAT and CDR2 FQNNGV.

The chain carries TRBV28 and TRBJ1-6; no DNA is available, so the TRBD1 call from TCRdb remains unchecked. Germline V lookup: CDR1 MDHEN, CDR2 SYDVKM. The CDR3 has 12 residues. The CDR3: CASSSDARTLHF.

CDR3 residues: CASSLYDLAGGYTF. This rearrangement joins TRBV5-5 to TRBJ1-2. CDR1 SGHKS and CDR2 YYEKEE come from the germline V gene (reference sequence). CDR3 length: 14 residues.

The chain is built from TRBV25-1 and TRBJ1-2; without DNA, the TCRdb call of TRBD1 cannot be checked. Germline-derived CDR1 and CDR2 are MGHDK and SYGVNS. There are 14 residues in the CDR3. The CDR3 protein is CASSARQGRNGYTF.

CDR3 sequence: CASSQGIVSYEQYF. The gene calls are TRBV4-2 and TRBJ2-7. Germline V gives CDR1 LGHNA, CDR2 YNFKEQ. The CDR3 is 14 amino acids.

The genes are TRBV28 and TRBJ2-1; the TRBD1 assignment by TCRdb is unverifiable without DNA. Per germline, CDR1 MDHEN and CDR2 SYDVKM. The CDR3 sequence is 12 residues long. The CDR3 sequence: CASISRGYEQFF.

The J gene is TRBJ1-4, the V gene TRBV3-1; TCRdb returns TRBD1, unconfirmable since there is no DNA. The CDR3 has 16 amino acids. Germline V gene sequence: CDR1 LGHDT, CDR2 YNNKEL (reference sequence). CDR3 sequence: CASSSQGGVTNEKLFF. The full variable domain, rest sourced from reference TRBV3-1 and TRBJ1-4, is DTAVSQTPKYLVTQMGNDKSIKCEQNLGHDTMYWYKQDSKKFLKIMFSYNNKELIINETVPNRFSPKSPDKAHLNLHINSLELGDSAVYFCASSSQGGVTNEKLFFGSGTQLSVL.

The rearrangement uses TRBV4-1 and TRBJ2-3; TCRdb's D call, TRBD1, is unchecked because there is no DNA. The germline V gene has CDR1 MGHRA and CDR2 YSYEKL. This CDR3 region has 16 residues. This CDR3 is CASSRAQGTSTDTQYF.

V usage is TRBV28 and J usage is TRBJ1-1; TCRdb calls TRBD1, which cannot be checked without DNA. This CDR3 has 17 amino acids. CDR1 is MDHEN, CDR2 SYDVKM, per germline. The CDR3 loop reads CASSSWGQGLPNTEAFF.